This TCR beta chain was documented in a study of T cell responses to AZD1222 COVID-19 vaccine. Profiling relied on immunoSEQ multiplex PCR, and the TCRdb table lists in-frame clones only, not all of them. Of 140,000 to 150,000 clones listed, roughly 91% are singletons. To note about this clone: Its specificity is not known.

Findings and limits, study-wide: With two AZD1222 doses given, Spike-specific TCR breadth and depth both rose. Only a handful of AZD1222 recipients were seropositive at baseline. Donors in the cohort were predominantly white British and more often female, and clonal diversity was possibly underestimated.

Trimming left V 6 bases short and J 2 bases short, with 11 bases between. This CDR3 contains 13 residues. The chain couples TRBV12-3 or TRBV12-4 to TRBJ2-7; D perhaps matches TRBD2 (5 bases). This receptor was obtained from an adult in good health. Sequenced material: peripheral blood, taken on day 0 of AZD1222 vaccination. The chain's CDR3 is CASSRTAPYEQYF. As DNA, the CDR3 is TGTGCCAGCAGCCGGACTGCCCCCTACGAGCAGTACTTC.